Listed here are 25 T cell receptor beta chains from one sample, sequenced in a study of identical twins (dated by TCRdb to the mid-2010s). Preparation of the library involved 5' RACE. Sequencing was performed on an Illumina HiSeq 2000. In TCRdb, the public reads were trimmed at Q25 with fastp and aligned with MiXCR, with productive beta chains retained. When rows share a CDR3 protein, they turn into one entry using the most common DNA and genes. This sample holds 350,000 to 500,000 distinct CDR3 sequences; about a fifth were observed only once. The top ten clonotypes cover more than 10% of the sample. Sequenced material: naive T cells sorted from blood. The sample's cell subset or site label, decoded: cells isolated with a human naive T-cell isolation kit. Receptor source: a man aged 45 to 65 in good health.

This clonotype was seen at least ten times. The V call is TRBV20-1, the J call TRBJ2-3; 7 bases fit TRBD2. The CDR3 extends over 14 amino acids. V gave up 6 bases and J gave up 3 bases; unmatched junction bases: 9. Germline assignment: CDR1 DFQATT and CDR2 SNEGSKA (reference sequence). This CDR3 reads CSAPLAGVTDTQYF. In DNA form, the CDR3 reads TGCAGTGCCCCTCTGGCGGGGGTAACAGATACGCAGTATTTT.

This clonotype came up a few times. The chain is built from TRBV12-3 or TRBV12-4 and TRBJ1-5, with D maybe TRBD1 (5 bases). Trimming cost V 4 bases and J 2 bases, with 12 bases left between them. This CDR3 contains 15 residues. The CDR3 loop is CASSSTGGGNQPQHF. In DNA form, the CDR3 reads TGTGCCAGCAGTTCCACGGGGGGAGGCAATCAGCCCCAGCATTTT.

V is TRBV2 and J is TRBJ2-3, with a possible D match to TRBD2 (6 bases). Trimming shortened V by 6 bases and J by 0 bases, and 16 bases separated the two germline ends. Germline lookup yields CDR1 SNHLY and CDR2 FYNNEI. CDR3 length: 16 residues. CDR3 loop: CASRRDGMISTDTQYF. In nucleotides, the CDR3 is TGTGCCAGCAGGCGGGACGGGATGATTAGCACAGATACGCAGTATTTT. The whole variable domain, filled in from reference TRBV2 and TRBJ2-3, reads EPEVTQTPSHQVTQMGQEVILRCVPISNHLYFYWYRQILGQKVEFLVSFYNNEISEKSEIFDDQFSVERPDGSNFTLKIRSTKLEDSAMYFCASRRDGMISTDTQYFGPGTRLTVL.

This clonotype has only a few counts. The J gene is TRBJ2-7, the V gene TRBV7-2, with a possible D match to TRBD2 (6 bases). CDR3 length equals 15 residues. Germline V CDR1 and CDR2: SGHTA, FQGNSA. Trimming took 5 bases from V and 2 from J, leaving 16 bases between them. In DNA, the CDR3 is TGTGCCAGCAGCAAAGGTGGCGGGGTAACCTACGAGCAGTACTTC. Protein sequence: CASSKGGGVTYEQYF.

This sequence joins TRBV2 and TRBJ2-3, with 10 nucleotides matching TRBD2. Trimming took 9 bases from V and 3 from J; bases not matched to a gene: 6. Per the germline V gene, CDR1 is SNHLY and CDR2 is FYNNEI. CDR3 length: 14 amino acids. The CDR3 DNA reads as TGTGCCAGATGGAGGACTAGCGGAACAGATACGCAGTATTTT. Translation gives CARWRTSGTDTQYF.

This clonotype was detected ten times or more. The rearrangement links TRBV10-3 to TRBJ2-2; 7 bases fit TRBD2. The germline V gene has CDR1 ENHRY and CDR2 SYGVKD. The CDR3 length is 15 residues. V was pared by 6 bases and J by 2 bases, with 6 bases of the junction left unmatched. The CDR3 DNA sequence: TGTGCCATCAGAGACCTAGCGGTCAACACCGGGGAGCTGTTTTTT. As protein: CAIRDLAVNTGELFF.

This clonotype has a handful of counts. The J gene is TRBJ2-5, the V gene TRBV6-5; D is uncertain. Germline V CDR1 and CDR2: MNHEY, SVGAGI. This CDR3 is 11 amino acids long. The V end was cut by 5 bases, the J end by 5 bases, with 6 bases between. For the CDR3, the DNA is TGTGCCAGCAGTACCTGGGAGACCCAGTACTTC. Protein: CASSTWETQYF.

This clonotype was seen at least ten times. The J gene is TRBJ2-3, the V gene TRBV4-1, with a tentative D call TRBD1 (5 bases). Per germline, CDR1 MGHRA and CDR2 YSYEKL. The germline V and J ends were trimmed by 1 base and 2 bases, with 7 bases remaining between them. There are 14 residues in the CDR3. DNA for the CDR3: TGCGCCAGCAGCCAAGGACAGAACACAGATACGCAGTATTTT. Translating gives CASSQGQNTDTQYF.

V gene TRBV4-3 combines with J gene TRBJ2-7; D not certain. Germline assignment: CDR1 LGHNA and CDR2 YSLEER. Trimming pared 4 bases from V and 2 bases from J, leaving 12 bases between. The CDR3 is made up of 14 amino acids. The CDR3 protein is CASSLATDAYEQYF. The CDR3 bases are TGCGCCAGCAGCCTGGCAACGGACGCCTACGAGCAGTACTTC.

This clonotype came up a few times. The V call is TRBV4-1, the J call TRBJ2-1, with a tentative D call TRBD2 (6 bases). CDR1 MGHRA and CDR2 YSYEKL come from the germline V gene. Trimming took 1 base from V and 8 from J, leaving 15 bases between them. This CDR3 has 15 amino acids. The CDR3 DNA is TGCGCCAGCAGCCAAGTTTGGACCCCGGGGGATGAGCAGTTCTTC. Residues: CASSQVWTPGDEQFF.

This clonotype was seen at least ten times. The rearrangement uses TRBV20-1 and TRBJ2-3; D gene ambiguous. This CDR3 has 16 residues. Trimming pared 0 bases from V and 1 base from J, leaving 14 bases between. CDR1 is DFQATT, CDR2 SNEGSKA, per germline (reference sequence). CDR3 sequence reads: CSAREEGSLGTDTQYF. The CDR3 DNA is TGCAGTGCTAGAGAGGAAGGTTCCCTGGGCACAGATACGCAGTATTTT.

This clonotype was seen only a few times. This rearrangement joins TRBV29-1 to TRBJ1-2, with 10 nucleotides matching TRBD1. The V gene's germline CDR1 is SQVTM and CDR2 ANQGSEA. The CDR3 is 13 amino acids. V gave up 5 bases and J gave up 6 bases; unmatched junction bases: 6. As DNA, the CDR3 is TGCAGCGTTCCGGGACAGGGGAATGATGGCTACACCTTC. Its translation is CSVPGQGNDGYTF.

The rearrangement links TRBV6-2 or TRBV6-3 to TRBJ1-5, with D maybe TRBD1 (6 bases). Germline CDR1 reads MNHEY; CDR2 reads SVGEGT. Trimming pared 1 base from V and 3 bases from J, leaving 10 bases between. CDR3 length: 15 amino acids. The CDR3 region is CASSYWGANNQPQHF. The CDR3 DNA reads as TGTGCCAGCAGTTACTGGGGGGCGAACAATCAGCCCCAGCATTTT.

This chain connects TRBV10-1 to TRBJ1-5, with unresolved D. Germline CDR1 is WNHNN and CDR2 is SYGVQD (reference sequence). Trimming cost V 0 bases and J 5 bases, with 8 bases left between them. The CDR3 loop spans 14 amino acids. The CDR3 DNA reads as TGCGCCAGCAGTGAGTCGAAGAGGGATCAGCCCCAGCATTTT. Amino acids: CASSESKRDQPQHF.

There are many counts of this clonotype. This chain joins TRBV4-2 and TRBJ2-2; unclear D gene. V was cut by 0 bases and J by 1 base, with 9 bases left in between. CDR3 length equals 16 residues. Per germline, CDR1 LGHNA and CDR2 YNFKEQ. The CDR3: CASSQDGQQNTGELFF. CDR3 coding DNA: TGTGCCAGCAGCCAAGATGGGCAGCAGAACACCGGGGAGCTGTTTTTT.

The rearrangement joins TRBV27 to TRBJ2-7; D is uncertain. The CDR3 runs 18 residues. The germline gives CDR1 MNHEY, CDR2 SMNVEV (reference sequence). V was cut by 6 bases and J by 4 bases, with 28 bases left in between. The CDR3 nucleotides read TGTGCCAGCAGCCCAAATAGTCGAATTAGGGCAGATTTTTACGAGCAGTACTTC. This encodes CASSPNSRIRADFYEQYF.

This clonotype was counted at least ten times. This rearrangement joins TRBV11-2 to TRBJ2-1, with 8 bases aligning to TRBD1. Germline CDR1 is SGHAT and CDR2 is FQNNGV. This CDR3 has 15 residues. The junction had 3 bases not matched to a gene; V was cut back by 4 bases and J by 1 base. The CDR3 DNA reads TGTGCCAGCAGCTACGGACAGGGATCCTACAATGAGCAGTTCTTC. It translates to CASSYGQGSYNEQFF.

This chain links TRBV5-6 with TRBJ2-7, with unresolved D. Deletions cut 0 bases from V and 5 bases from J, with 6 bases between. The CDR3 length is 12 residues. The V gene's germline CDR1 is SGHDT and CDR2 YYEEEE. CDR3 sequence: CASSLELNEQYF. The DNA for the CDR3 is TGTGCCAGCAGCTTGGAGCTTAACGAGCAGTACTTC.

This chain connects TRBV7-8 to TRBJ1-1; D might be TRBD1 (5 bases). Trimming took 1 base from V and 5 from J, leaving 17 bases between them. Germline V lookup: CDR1 SGHVS, CDR2 FQNEAQ. The CDR3 sequence is 16 residues long. CDR3 DNA sequence: TGTGCCAGCAGCTTAGTGGCCAGGGCACGGGGAACTGAAGCTTTCTTT. It yields the protein CASSLVARARGTEAFF.

V usage is TRBV6-5 and J usage is TRBJ1-3, with TRBD1 matching over 8 bases. Germline V gene sequence: CDR1 MNHEY, CDR2 SVGAGI. V shed 2 bases and J 2 bases; nucleotides not matched to a gene: 2. The CDR3 has 15 residues. CDR3 DNA sequence: TGTGCCAGCAGTTACCAGACAGGGGCTGGAAACACCATATATTTT. Translation: CASSYQTGAGNTIYF.

This rearrangement joins TRBV7-2 to TRBJ2-5, with 7 positions matching TRBD2. Germline-derived CDR1 and CDR2 are SGHTA and FQGNSA. The J segment lost 0 bases and the V segment lost 5 bases, leaving 9 bases of the junction unmatched. This CDR3 is built from 16 residues. As DNA, the CDR3 is TGTGCCAGCAGCCAAAATCGCGGGAGTTACCAAGAGACCCAGTACTTC. Translation: CASSQNRGSYQETQYF. The whole variable domain, filled in from reference TRBV7-2 and TRBJ2-5, reads GAGVSQSPSNKVTEKGKDVELRCDPISGHTALYWYRQSLGQGLEFLIYFQGNSAPDKSGLPSDRFSAERTGGSVSTLTIQRTQQEDSAVYLCASSQNRGSYQETQYFGPGTRLLVL.

This clonotype has more than one count but fewer than ten. The chain recombines TRBV5-4 with TRBJ2-7, with a tentative D call TRBD1 (5 bases). Germline CDR1 and CDR2: SGHNT and YYREEE (reference sequence). Trimming stripped 0 bases from V and 1 base from J, with 8 bases between. CDR3 length: 14 amino acids. The CDR3 DNA reads TGTGCCAGCAGCTTGGACAAGGGGTCCTACGAGCAGTACTTC. Translating gives CASSLDKGSYEQYF.

This clonotype was seen ten or more times. This rearrangement joins TRBV6-5 to TRBJ1-1, with a weak D call TRBD1 (5 bases). The V end was cut by 0 bases, the J end by 0 bases, with 17 bases between. The CDR3 is 18 amino acids. In germline, CDR1 is MNHEY, CDR2 SVGAGI. The CDR3 DNA sequence: TGTGCCAGCAGTTACTCGAGGTTTCTGGGGCAGATGAACACTGAAGCTTTCTTT. It yields the protein CASSYSRFLGQMNTEAFF.

The V and J genes are TRBV28 and TRBJ1-5; 7 positions agree with TRBD1. This CDR3 spans 15 amino acids. CDR1 MDHEN and CDR2 SYDVKM come from the germline V gene. V shed 5 bases and J 0 bases; nucleotides not matched to a gene: 4. CDR3 in amino acids: CASSAGTVSNQPQHF. CDR3 nucleotides: TGTGCCAGCAGTGCTGGGACAGTTAGCAATCAGCCCCAGCATTTT. Drawing the rest from reference TRBV28 and TRBJ1-5, the complete variable domain is DVKVTQSSRYLVKRTGEKVFLECVQDMDHENMFWYRQDPGLGLRLIYFSYDVKMKEKGDIPEGYSVSREKKERFSLILESASTNQTSMYLCASSAGTVSNQPQHFGDGTRLSIL.

The rearrangement uses TRBV19 and TRBJ2-2; D is unclear. This CDR3 has 17 residues. Germline-derived CDR1 and CDR2 are LNHDA and SQIVND (reference sequence). Trimming shortened V by 2 bases and J by 6 bases, and 19 bases separated the two germline ends. CDR3 sequence: CASSIRPDDSGAGELFF. CDR3 nucleotides: TGTGCCAGTAGTATACGGCCTGACGATAGTGGCGCCGGGGAGCTGTTTTTT.